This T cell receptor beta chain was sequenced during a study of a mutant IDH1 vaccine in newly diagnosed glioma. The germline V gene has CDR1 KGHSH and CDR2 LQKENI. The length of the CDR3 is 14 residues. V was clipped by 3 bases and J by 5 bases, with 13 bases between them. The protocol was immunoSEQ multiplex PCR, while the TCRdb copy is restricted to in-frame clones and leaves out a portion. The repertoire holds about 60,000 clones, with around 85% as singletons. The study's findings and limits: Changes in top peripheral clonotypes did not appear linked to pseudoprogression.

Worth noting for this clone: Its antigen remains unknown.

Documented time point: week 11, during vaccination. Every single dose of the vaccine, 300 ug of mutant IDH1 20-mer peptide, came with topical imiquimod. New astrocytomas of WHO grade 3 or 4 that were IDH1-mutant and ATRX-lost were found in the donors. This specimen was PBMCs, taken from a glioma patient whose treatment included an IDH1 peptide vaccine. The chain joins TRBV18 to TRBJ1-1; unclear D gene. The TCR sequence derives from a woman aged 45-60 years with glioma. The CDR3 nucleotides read TGTGCCAGCTCACCGGGGTTGACGGCGACTGAAGCTTTCTTT. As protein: CASSPGLTATEAFF.